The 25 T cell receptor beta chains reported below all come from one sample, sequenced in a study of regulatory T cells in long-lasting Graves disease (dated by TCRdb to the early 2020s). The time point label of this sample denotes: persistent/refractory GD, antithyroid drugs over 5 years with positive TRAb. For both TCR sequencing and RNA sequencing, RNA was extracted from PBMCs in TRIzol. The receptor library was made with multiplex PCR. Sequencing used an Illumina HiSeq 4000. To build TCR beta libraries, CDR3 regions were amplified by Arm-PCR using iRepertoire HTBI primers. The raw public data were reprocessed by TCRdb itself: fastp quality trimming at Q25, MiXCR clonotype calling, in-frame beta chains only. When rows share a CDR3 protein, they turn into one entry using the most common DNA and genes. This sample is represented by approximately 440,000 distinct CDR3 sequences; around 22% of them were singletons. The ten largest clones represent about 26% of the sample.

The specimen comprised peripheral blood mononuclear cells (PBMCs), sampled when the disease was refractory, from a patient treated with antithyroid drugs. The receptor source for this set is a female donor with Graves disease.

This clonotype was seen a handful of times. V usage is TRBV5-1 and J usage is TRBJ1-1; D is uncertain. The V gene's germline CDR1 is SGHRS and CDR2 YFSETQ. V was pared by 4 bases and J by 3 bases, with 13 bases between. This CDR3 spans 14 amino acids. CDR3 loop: CASSMAAGDTEAFF. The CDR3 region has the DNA TGCGCCAGCAGCATGGCAGCCGGCGACACTGAAGCTTTCTTT.

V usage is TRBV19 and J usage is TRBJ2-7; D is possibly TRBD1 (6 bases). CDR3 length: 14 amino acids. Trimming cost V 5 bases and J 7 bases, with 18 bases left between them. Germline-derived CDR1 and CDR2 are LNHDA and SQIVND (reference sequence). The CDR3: CASSPFGRGWEQYF. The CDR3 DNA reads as TGTGCCAGTAGTCCGTTTGGCAGGGGTTGGGAGCAGTACTTC.

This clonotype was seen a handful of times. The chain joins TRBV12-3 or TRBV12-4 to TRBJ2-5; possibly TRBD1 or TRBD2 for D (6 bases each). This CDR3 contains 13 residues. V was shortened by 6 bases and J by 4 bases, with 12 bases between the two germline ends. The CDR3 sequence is CASREGGRETQYF. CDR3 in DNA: TGTGCCAGCAGAGAAGGGGGGCGAGAGACCCAGTACTTC.

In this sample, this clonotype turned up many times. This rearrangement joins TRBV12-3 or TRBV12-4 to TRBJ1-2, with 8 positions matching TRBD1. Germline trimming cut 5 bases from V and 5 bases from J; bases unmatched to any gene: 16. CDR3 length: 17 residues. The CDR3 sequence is CASSLLSPGGLVYGYTF. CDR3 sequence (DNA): TGTGCCAGCAGTCTCCTCTCACCAGGGGGCTTGGTATATGGCTACACCTTC.

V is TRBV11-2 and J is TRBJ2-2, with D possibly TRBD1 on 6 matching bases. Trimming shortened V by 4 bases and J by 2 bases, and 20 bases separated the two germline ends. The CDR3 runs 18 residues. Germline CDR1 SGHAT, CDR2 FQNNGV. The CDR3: CASSSSGQGMFNTGELFF. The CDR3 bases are TGTGCCAGCAGCTCCTCTGGGCAGGGGATGTTTAACACCGGGGAGCTGTTTTTT. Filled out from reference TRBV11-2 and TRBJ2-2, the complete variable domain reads EAGVAQSPRYKIIEKRQSVAFWCNPISGHATLYWYQQILGQGPKLLIQFQNNGVVDDSQLPKDRFSAERLKGVDSTLKIQPAKLEDSAVYLCASSSSGQGMFNTGELFFGEGSRLTVL.

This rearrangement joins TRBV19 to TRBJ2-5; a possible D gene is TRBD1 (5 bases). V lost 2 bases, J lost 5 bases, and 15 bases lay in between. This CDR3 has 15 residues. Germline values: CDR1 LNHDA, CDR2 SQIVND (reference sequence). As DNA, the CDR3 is TGTGCCAGTAGTATATCCCAGGGTACGACGGAGACCCAGTACTTC. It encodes CASSISQGTTETQYF. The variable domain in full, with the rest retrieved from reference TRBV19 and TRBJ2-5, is DGGITQSPKYLFRKEGQNVTLSCEQNLNHDAMYWYRQDPGQGLRLIYYSQIVNDFQKGDIAEGYSVSREKKESFPLTVTSAQKNPTAFYLCASSISQGTTETQYFGPGTRLLVL.

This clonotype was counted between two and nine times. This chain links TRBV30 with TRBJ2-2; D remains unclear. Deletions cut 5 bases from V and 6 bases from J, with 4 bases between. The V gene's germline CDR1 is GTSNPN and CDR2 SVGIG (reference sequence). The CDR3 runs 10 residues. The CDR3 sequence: CAWGAGELFF. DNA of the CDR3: TGTGCCTGGGGGGCCGGGGAGCTGTTTTTT. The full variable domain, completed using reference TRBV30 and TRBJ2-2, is SQTIHQWPATLVQPVGSPLSLECTVEGTSNPNLYWYRQAAGRGLQLLFYSVGIGQISSEVPQNLSASRPQDRQFILSSKKLLLSDSGFYLCAWGAGELFFGEGSRLTVL.

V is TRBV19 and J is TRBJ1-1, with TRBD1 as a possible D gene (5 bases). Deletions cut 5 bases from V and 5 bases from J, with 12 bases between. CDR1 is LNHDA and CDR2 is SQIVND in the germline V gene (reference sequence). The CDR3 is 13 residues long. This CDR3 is CASSAGLGTEAFF. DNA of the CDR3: TGTGCCAGTAGTGCAGGGCTTGGGACTGAAGCTTTCTTT.

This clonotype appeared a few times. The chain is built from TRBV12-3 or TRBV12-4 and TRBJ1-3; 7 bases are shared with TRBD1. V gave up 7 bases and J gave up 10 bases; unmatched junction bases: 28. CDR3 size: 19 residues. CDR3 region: CASNGDSRSEANDEATIYF. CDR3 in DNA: TGTGCCAGCAACGGGGACAGTCGCTCCGAAGCGAATGATGAAGCGACCATATATTTT.

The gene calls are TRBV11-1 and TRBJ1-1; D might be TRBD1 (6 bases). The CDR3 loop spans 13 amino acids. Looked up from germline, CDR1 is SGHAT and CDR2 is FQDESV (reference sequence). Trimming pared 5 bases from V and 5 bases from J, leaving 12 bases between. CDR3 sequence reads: CASSRVQGTEAFF. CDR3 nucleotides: TGTGCCAGCAGCCGCGTCCAGGGGACTGAAGCTTTCTTT.

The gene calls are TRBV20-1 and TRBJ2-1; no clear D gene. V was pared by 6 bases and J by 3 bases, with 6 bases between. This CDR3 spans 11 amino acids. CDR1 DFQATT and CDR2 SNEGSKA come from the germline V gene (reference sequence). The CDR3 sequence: CSADHYNEQFF. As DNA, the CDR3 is TGCAGTGCGGACCACTACAATGAGCAGTTCTTC.

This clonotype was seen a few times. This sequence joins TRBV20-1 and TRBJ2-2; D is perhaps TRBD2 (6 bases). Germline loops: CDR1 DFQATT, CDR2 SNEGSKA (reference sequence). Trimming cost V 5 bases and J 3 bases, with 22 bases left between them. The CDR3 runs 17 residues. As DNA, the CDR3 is TGCAGTGCTGGGGGACTGACGGGACGGGCGGACACCGGGGAGCTGTTTTTT. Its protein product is CSAGGLTGRADTGELFF.

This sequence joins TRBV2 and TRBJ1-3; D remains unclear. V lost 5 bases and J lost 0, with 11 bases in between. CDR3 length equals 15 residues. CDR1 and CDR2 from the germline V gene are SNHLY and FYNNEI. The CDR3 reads CASSYIASSGNTIYF. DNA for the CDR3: TGTGCCAGCAGTTACATCGCGTCCTCTGGAAACACCATATATTTT.

The chain's CDR3 is CASSLGQGALSGNTIYF. The CDR3 DNA follows: TGTGCCAGCAGCCTTGGACAGGGGGCGCTTTCTGGAAACACCATATATTTT. The chain has TRBV13 and TRBJ1-3, with 11 bases that match TRBD1. The trim removed 5 bases at V and 1 base at J, leaving 7 bases unmatched. Per the germline V gene, CDR1 is PRHDT and CDR2 is FYEKMQ (reference sequence). CDR3 size: 17 residues. The full variable domain, completed using reference TRBV13 and TRBJ1-3, is AAGVIQSPRHLIKEKRETATLKCYPIPRHDTVYWYQQGPGQDPQFLISFYEKMQSDKGSIPDRFSAQQFSDYHSELNMSSLELGDSALYFCASSLGQGALSGNTIYFGEGSWLTVV.

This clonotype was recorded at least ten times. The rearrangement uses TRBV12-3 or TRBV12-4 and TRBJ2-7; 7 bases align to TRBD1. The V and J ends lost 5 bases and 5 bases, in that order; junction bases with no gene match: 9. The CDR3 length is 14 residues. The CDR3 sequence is CASSTRDSSNEQYF. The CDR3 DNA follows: TGTGCCAGCAGTACCCGGGACAGTAGCAACGAGCAGTACTTC.

The CDR3 loop reads CSAGTDGYTF. As DNA, the CDR3 is TGCAGCGCTGGGACGGATGGCTACACCTTC. The chain combines TRBV29-1 with TRBJ1-2; D might be TRBD1 (5 bases). The V gene lost 7 bases and the J gene lost 6 bases, with 9 bases spanning the gap. The CDR3 is 10 amino acids. Looked up from germline, CDR1 is SQVTM and CDR2 is ANQGSEA.

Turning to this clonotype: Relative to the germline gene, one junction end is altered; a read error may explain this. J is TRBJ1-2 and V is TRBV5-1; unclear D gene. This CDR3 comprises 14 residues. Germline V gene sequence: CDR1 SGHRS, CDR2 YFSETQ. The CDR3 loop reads CASSLVAGNYGYTF. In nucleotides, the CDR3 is TGTGCCAGCAGCTTGGTCGCCGGGAACTATGGCTACACCTTC.

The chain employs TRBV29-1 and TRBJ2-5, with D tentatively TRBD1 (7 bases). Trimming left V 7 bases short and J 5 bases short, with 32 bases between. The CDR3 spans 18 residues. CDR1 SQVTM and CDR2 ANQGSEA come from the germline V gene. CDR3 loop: CSAAGGLFRGFPEETQYF. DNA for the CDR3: TGCAGCGCCGCTGGGGGGCTGTTCAGGGGGTTCCCGGAGGAGACCCAGTACTTC.

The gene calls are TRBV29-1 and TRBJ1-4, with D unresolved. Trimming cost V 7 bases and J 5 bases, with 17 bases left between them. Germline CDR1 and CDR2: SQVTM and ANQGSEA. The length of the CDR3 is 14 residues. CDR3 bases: TGCAGCGCAACTGAGGGTGCTGGAAATGAAAAACTGTTTTTT. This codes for CSATEGAGNEKLFF. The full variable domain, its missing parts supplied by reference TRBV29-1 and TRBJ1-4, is SAVISQKPSRDICQRGTSLTIQCQVDSQVTMMFWYRQQPGQSLTLIATANQGSEATYESGFVIDKFPISRPNLTFSTLTVSNMSPEDSSIYLCSATEGAGNEKLFFGSGTQLSVL.

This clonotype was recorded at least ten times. CDR3 DNA: TGTGCCAGCAGTTACTCCACGGCAGGGGTTCCCTACGAGCAGTACTTC. Translated: CASSYSTAGVPYEQYF. This chain connects TRBV6-2 or TRBV6-3 to TRBJ2-7; D perhaps matches TRBD1 (6 bases). V was clipped by 0 bases and J by 2 bases, with 14 bases between them. The CDR3 runs 16 residues. CDR1 is MNHEY, CDR2 SVGEGT, per germline.

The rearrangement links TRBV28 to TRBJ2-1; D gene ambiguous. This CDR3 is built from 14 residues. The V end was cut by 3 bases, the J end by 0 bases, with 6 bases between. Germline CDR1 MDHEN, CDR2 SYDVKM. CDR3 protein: CASSFLRSYNEQFF. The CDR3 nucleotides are TGTGCCAGCAGTTTCTTACGCTCCTACAATGAGCAGTTCTTC.

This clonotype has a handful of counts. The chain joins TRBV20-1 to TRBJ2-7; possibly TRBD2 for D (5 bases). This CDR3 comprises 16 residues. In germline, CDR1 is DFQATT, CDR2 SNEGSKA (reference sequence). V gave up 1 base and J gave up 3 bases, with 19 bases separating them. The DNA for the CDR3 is TGCAGTGCTAGAGTAGATGGGGAGCCTCGTTTCTACGAGCAGTACTTC. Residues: CSARVDGEPRFYEQYF.

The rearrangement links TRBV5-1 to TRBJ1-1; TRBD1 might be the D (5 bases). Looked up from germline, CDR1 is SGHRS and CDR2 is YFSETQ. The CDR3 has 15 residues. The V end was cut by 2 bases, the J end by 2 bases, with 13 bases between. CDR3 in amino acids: CASSLDATANTEAFF. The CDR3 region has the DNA TGCGCCAGCAGCTTAGATGCGACAGCAAACACTGAAGCTTTCTTT.

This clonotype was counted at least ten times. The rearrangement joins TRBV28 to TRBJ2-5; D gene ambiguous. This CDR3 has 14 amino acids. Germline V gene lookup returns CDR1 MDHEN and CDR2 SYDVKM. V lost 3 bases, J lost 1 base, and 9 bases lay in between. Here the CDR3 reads CASSFVGPQETQYF. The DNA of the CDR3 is TGTGCCAGCAGTTTTGTCGGGCCCCAAGAGACCCAGTACTTC.

In nucleotides, the CDR3 is TGTGCCAGCAGTTCCTTGGGAGGTTTCACAGATACGCAGTATTTT. Amino acids: CASSSLGGFTDTQYF. The chain has TRBV7-3 and TRBJ2-3; D may be TRBD2 (6 bases). V was trimmed by 6 bases and J by 2 bases, leaving 15 bases between them. CDR1 and CDR2 (germline): SGHTA, FQGTGA. The CDR3 covers 15 residues.